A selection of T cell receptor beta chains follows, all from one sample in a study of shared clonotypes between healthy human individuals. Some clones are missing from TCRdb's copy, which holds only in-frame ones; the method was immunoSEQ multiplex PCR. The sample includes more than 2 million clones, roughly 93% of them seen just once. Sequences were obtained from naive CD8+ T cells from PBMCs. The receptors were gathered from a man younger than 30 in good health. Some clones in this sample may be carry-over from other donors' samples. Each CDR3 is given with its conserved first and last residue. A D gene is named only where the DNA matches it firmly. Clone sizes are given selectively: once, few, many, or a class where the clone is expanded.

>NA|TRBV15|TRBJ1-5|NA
CATSRSVGYQPQHF
TGTGCCACCAGCAGATCAGTGGGGTATCAGCCCCAGCATTTT
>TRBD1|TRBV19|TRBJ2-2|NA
CASSIFGTANTGELFF
TGTGCCAGTAGTATCTTCGGGACAGCGAACACCGGGGAGCTGTTTTTT
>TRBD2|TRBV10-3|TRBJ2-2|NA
CATTGLAGMNTGELFF
TGTGCCACCACGGGACTAGCGGGGATGAACACCGGGGAGCTGTTTTTT
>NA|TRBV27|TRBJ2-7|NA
CASSFSPPQGRSPAYEQYF
TGTGCCAGCAGTTTTTCCCCTCCCCAAGGCCGGTCGCCGGCCTACGAGCAGTACTTC
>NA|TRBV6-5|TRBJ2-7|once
CASSHMVGQGEQYF
TGTGCCAGCAGCCATATGGTAGGGCAAGGCGAGCAGTACTTC
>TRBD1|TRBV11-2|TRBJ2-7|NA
CASSSRSPGTGTSTYEQYF
TGTGCCAGCAGCTCCAGAAGTCCCGGGACAGGGACGAGCACCTACGAGCAGTACTTC
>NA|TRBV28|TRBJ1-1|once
CASKYSGTYLEAFF
TGTGCCAGCAAATACTCCGGGACGTATTTAGAAGCTTTCTTT
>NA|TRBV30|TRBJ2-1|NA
CAWRRGRSSYNEQFF
TGTGCCTGGAGACGCGGGCGGAGCTCCTACAATGAGCAGTTCTTC
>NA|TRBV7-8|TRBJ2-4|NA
CAIPTLAKNIQYF
TGTGCCATCCCTACACTAGCCAAAAACATTCAGTACTTC
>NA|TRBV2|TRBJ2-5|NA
CASSGTGPNQETQYF
TGTGCCAGCAGCGGAACGGGACCGAACCAAGAGACCCAGTACTTC
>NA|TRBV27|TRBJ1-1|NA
CASSLGRANEAFF
TGTGCCAGCAGTTTAGGGAGGGCAAATGAAGCTTTCTTT
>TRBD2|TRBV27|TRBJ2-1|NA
CASAGVGVEQFF
TGTGCCAGCGCGGGGGTGGGGGTTGAGCAGTTCTTC
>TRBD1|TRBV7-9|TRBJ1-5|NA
CASSSSGTGKDQPQHF
TGTGCCAGCAGCTCCTCCGGGACAGGGAAAGATCAGCCCCAGCATTTT
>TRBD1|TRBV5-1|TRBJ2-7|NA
CASSSGGWSEQYF
TGCGCCAGCAGTTCAGGGGGATGGTCCGAGCAGTACTTC
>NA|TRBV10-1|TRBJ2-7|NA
CASSPAGSYEQYF
TGCGCCAGCTCCCCAGCGGGCAGTTACGAGCAGTACTTC
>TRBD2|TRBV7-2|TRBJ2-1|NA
CASSPLAGDNEQFF
TGTGCCAGCAGCCCCCTGGCGGGAGACAATGAGCAGTTCTTC
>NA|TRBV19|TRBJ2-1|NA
CASSSRQRDNEQFF
TGTGCCAGTAGTTCCCGGCAGCGGGACAATGAGCAGTTCTTC
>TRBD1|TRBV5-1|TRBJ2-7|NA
CASSPRDSAYEQYF
TGCGCCAGCAGCCCACGGGACAGCGCCTACGAGCAGTACTTC
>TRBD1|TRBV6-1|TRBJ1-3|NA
CASTPGQGAMDTIYF
TGTGCCAGCACCCCGGGACAGGGAGCTATGGACACCATATATTTT
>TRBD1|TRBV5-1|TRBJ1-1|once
CASSYRGQGGTEAFF
TGCGCCAGCAGCTATAGGGGACAGGGCGGTACTGAAGCTTTCTTT
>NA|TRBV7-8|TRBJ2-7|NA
CASSAYVTSYEQYF
TGTGCCAGCAGCGCGTATGTTACGTCCTACGAGCAGTACTTC
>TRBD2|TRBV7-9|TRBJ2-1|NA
CASSSMREYSFEQFF
TGTGCCAGCAGCTCTATGCGGGAGTATAGTTTTGAGCAGTTCTTC
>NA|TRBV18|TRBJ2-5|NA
CASSPLVRTVEQETQYF
TGTGCCAGCTCACCACTGGTTAGGACAGTAGAACAAGAGACCCAGTACTTC
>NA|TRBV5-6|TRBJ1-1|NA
CASSPPGSRGTEAFF
TGTGCCAGCAGCCCCCCAGGGTCTAGGGGCACTGAAGCTTTCTTT
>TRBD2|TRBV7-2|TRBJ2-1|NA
CASSPQGLATDNEQFF
TGTGCCAGCAGCCCCCAGGGACTAGCAACCGACAATGAGCAGTTCTTC
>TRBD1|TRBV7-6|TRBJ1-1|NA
CASSPNRGAQEAFF
TGTGCCAGCAGCCCTAACAGGGGCGCCCAGGAAGCTTTCTTT
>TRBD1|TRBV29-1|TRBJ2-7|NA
CSIRQGTDEQYF
TGCAGCATAAGACAGGGGACCGACGAGCAGTACTTC
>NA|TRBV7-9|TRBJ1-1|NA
CASSLFSGARTEAFF
TGTGCCAGCAGCTTATTTTCAGGGGCGCGAACTGAAGCTTTCTTT
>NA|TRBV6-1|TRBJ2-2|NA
CASSVHGWATGELFF
TGTGCCAGCAGTGTACACGGTTGGGCCACCGGGGAGCTGTTTTTT